This T cell receptor (beta chain) was observed in a study of blood T cells in healthy people across ages. V shed 4 bases and J shed 2 bases, with 12 bases lying between them. Germline CDR1 MGHRA, CDR2 YSYEKL. This CDR3 is built from 14 residues. A sample-barcoded 5' primer and a J-beta primer mix were used in a second PCR of roughly 7 to 11 cycles. MiXCR, applied by TCRdb to the 5' RACE reads, yields one record per CDR3 protein. The sample includes about 1,400,000 distinct CDR3 sequences, around 59% of them seen just once. V is TRBV4-1 and J is TRBJ2-7; D is tentatively TRBD1 or TRBD2 (5 bases each). Sample: blood. The sequence was collected from a young man in good health. The CDR3 DNA follows: TGCGCCAGCAGCCGGGGACGGGACGCCTACGAGCAGTACTTC. Translating it yields CASSRGRDAYEQYF.